The sequence of this T cell receptor beta chain was determined in a study of identical twins. Study outcomes and limitations: With monozygotic twins, out-of-frame TCR alpha sharing exceeded what models estimated. Abundant beta clonotypes from cord blood bore fewer insertions; memory repertoires lacked this pattern. Conclusions were drawn cross-sectionally by statistical analysis, without following the same donors.

This clonotype came up a few times. What it recognizes is unknown. The cDNA had a unique molecular identifier and a template-switch universal primer site. TCRdb fed the 5' RACE reads into MiXCR, producing one record per CDR3 protein. Among 200,000 to 250,000 distinct CDR3 sequences listed, 7% were seen once. The same data also went into a second study, on yellow fever vaccine responses in identical twins.

The material sequenced was memory (CD45RO+) T cells sorted from blood. The sequence was collected from a woman in her late teens or twenties in good health.

The CDR3 region has the DNA TGTGCCAGCAGCTTAGCATCCCACAGGCAAGATACGCAGTATTTT. Amino acid sequence: CASSLASHRQDTQYF. The V and J genes are TRBV7-8 and TRBJ2-3, with D possibly matching TRBD1 (5 bases). CDR3 length: 15 residues. The ends were cut back, 0 bases at V and 5 bases at J, with 12 bases in the middle. Germline-derived CDR1 and CDR2 are SGHVS and FQNEAQ.